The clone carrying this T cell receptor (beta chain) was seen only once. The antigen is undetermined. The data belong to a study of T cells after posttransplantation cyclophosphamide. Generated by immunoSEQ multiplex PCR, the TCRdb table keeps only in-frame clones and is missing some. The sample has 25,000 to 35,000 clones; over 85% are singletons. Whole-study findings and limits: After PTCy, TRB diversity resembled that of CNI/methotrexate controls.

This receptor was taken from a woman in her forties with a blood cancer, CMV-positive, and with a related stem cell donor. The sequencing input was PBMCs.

CDR3 amino acids: CASSLLGTASTDTQYF. The CDR3, as DNA: TGTGCCAGCAGCTTATTGGGGACAGCATCCACAGATACGCAGTATTTT. The chain couples TRBV7-2 to TRBJ2-3, with 7 bases fitting TRBD1. The CDR3 spans 16 residues. V was pared by 2 bases and J by 2 bases, with 7 bases of the junction left unmatched. CDR1 is SGHTA and CDR2 is FQGNSA in the germline V gene.